Following are 27 T cell receptor beta chains from one sample sequenced in a study of blood T cell repertoires in COVID-19. The repertoire was sequenced with immunoSEQ multiplex PCR; TCRdb's copy has only in-frame clones and lacks some. The sample lists roughly 420,000 clones; roughly 90% were seen once. The source material was PBMCs or T cells enriched from blood (not recorded which). The source is a woman aged 25-40 years with acute COVID-19.

The sample holds one count of this clone. The rearrangement links TRBV6-4 to TRBJ2-1; 7 nucleotides match TRBD2. This CDR3 region has 14 residues. Germline-derived CDR1 and CDR2 are MRHNA and SNTAGT. V dropped 5 bases and J dropped 4; count of bases not matched to a gene: 5. DNA of the CDR3: TGTGCCAGCAGTACGGGGGGAAAGTACAATGAGCAGTTCTTC. This codes for CASSTGGKYNEQFF.

The rearrangement links TRBV19 to TRBJ1-2; perhaps TRBD1 as D (5 bases). This CDR3 is built from 14 residues. With 7 bases removed from V and 0 bases from J, the gap between germline ends came to 12 bases. Germline CDR1 LNHDA, CDR2 SQIVND (reference sequence). The CDR3 DNA reads TGTGCCAGTAAGGGGCCAGGCCCTAACTATGGCTACACCTTC. This sequence encodes CASKGPGPNYGYTF.

The chain recombines TRBV30 with TRBJ1-5; 9 positions match TRBD1. This CDR3 spans 15 amino acids. The V and J ends lost 3 bases and 3 bases, in that order; junction bases with no gene match: 6. CDR1 is GTSNPN and CDR2 is SVGIG in the germline V gene (reference sequence). CDR3 residues: CAWRGGTGHNQPQHF. The DNA of the CDR3 is TGTGCCTGGAGGGGGGGGACAGGGCACAATCAGCCCCAGCATTTT. Drawing the rest from reference TRBV30 and TRBJ1-5, the complete variable domain is SQTIHQWPATLVQPVGSPLSLECTVEGTSNPNLYWYRQAAGRGLQLLFYSVGIGQISSEVPQNLSASRPQDRQFILSSKKLLLSDSGFYLCAWRGGTGHNQPQHFGDGTRLSIL.

This clone has more than one count but fewer than ten. The rearrangement joins TRBV3-1 (or the pseudogene TRBV3-2) to TRBJ1-2; 7 bases line up with TRBD1. Germline V gives CDR1 LGHDT, CDR2 YNNKEL (reference sequence). The V gene end was trimmed by 3 bases and the J gene end by 6 bases; junction bases not matched to a gene: 13. The CDR3 length is 16 residues. The CDR3 protein is CASSQIDRAAGNGYTF. In DNA form, the CDR3 reads TGTGCCAGCAGCCAGATAGACAGGGCGGCCGGTAATGGCTACACCTTC.

This rearrangement joins TRBV5-1 to TRBJ2-1; possibly TRBD2 for D (5 bases). V shed 2 bases and J shed 5 bases, with 8 bases lying between them. The CDR3 totals 13 residues. In germline, CDR1 is SGHRS, CDR2 YFSETQ. DNA for the CDR3: TGCGCCAGCAGCTTCCGGGAACACAATGAGCAGTTCTTC. Translating gives CASSFREHNEQFF.

The chain has TRBV2 and TRBJ2-2; a possible D gene is TRBD1 (6 bases). Per germline, CDR1 SNHLY and CDR2 FYNNEI. The CDR3 spans 15 residues. Trimming left V 5 bases short and J 6 bases short, with 16 bases between. Here the CDR3 reads CASSKTRGLAGELFF. As DNA, the CDR3 is TGTGCCAGCAGTAAGACGAGGGGGTTAGCCGGGGAGCTGTTTTTT.

This chain links TRBV15 with TRBJ1-4; D unresolved. This CDR3 has 15 residues. Trimming left V 7 bases short and J 7 bases short, with 19 bases between. The V gene's germline CDR1 is LNHNV and CDR2 YYDKDF (reference sequence). This chain's CDR3 is CATTGINLGGEKLFF. CDR3 DNA: TGTGCCACCACGGGAATTAACCTGGGTGGTGAAAAACTGTTTTTT.

The chain uses TRBV18 and TRBJ2-3; possible D gene TRBD1, 6 bases. The CDR3 length is 16 residues. Germline-derived CDR1 and CDR2 are KGHSH and LQKENI. The ends were cut back, 5 bases at V and 3 bases at J, with 18 bases in the middle. In DNA, the CDR3 is TGTGCCAGCTCAGAGCAGGGGAAAAGGGCTACAGATACGCAGTATTTT. Its protein is CASSEQGKRATDTQYF.

This chain connects TRBV21-1 to TRBJ1-1; the tabulated D call, TRBD1, remains unverified against the DNA. TRBV21-1 constitutes a pseudogene. The length of the CDR3 is 18 residues. CDR3 protein: CASSKRRRATEVNTEAFF. In nucleotides, the CDR3 is TGTGCCAGCAGCAAAAGACGCAGGGCGACAGAGGTGAACACTGAAGCTTTCTTT.

V is TRBV7-8 and J is TRBJ2-5; the match to TRBD2 covers 8 bases. The CDR3 consists of 14 residues. J lost 1 base, V lost 5 bases, and 3 bases had no gene match. CDR1 is SGHVS and CDR2 is FQNEAQ in the germline V gene. The CDR3 sequence: CASSRGLAQETQYF. CDR3 sequence (DNA): TGTGCCAGCAGCCGAGGACTAGCCCAAGAGACCCAGTACTTC.

This clone came up once. This sequence joins TRBV4-1 and TRBJ2-2; D unclear. The CDR3 is 16 residues long. Trimming removed 4 bases from V and 0 bases from J, with 12 bases in between. CDR1 MGHRA and CDR2 YSYEKL come from the germline V gene. The CDR3 DNA follows: TGCGCCAGCAGCCCGCTGGGCCGGTCGAACACCGGGGAGCTGTTTTTT. It translates to CASSPLGRSNTGELFF.

The rearrangement uses TRBV5-1 and TRBJ2-7; TRBD2 is a possible D gene (5 bases). Germline-derived CDR1 and CDR2 are SGHRS and YFSETQ. CDR3 length: 14 amino acids. The germline V and J ends were trimmed by 2 bases and 2 bases, with 11 bases remaining between them. The CDR3 protein is CASSLHGVTYEQYF. CDR3 sequence (DNA): TGCGCCAGCAGCTTACACGGGGTTACCTACGAGCAGTACTTC.

The chain has TRBV5-8 and TRBJ2-2; a possible D gene is TRBD1 (5 bases). V lost 5 bases, J lost 4 bases, and 24 bases lay in between. CDR1 and CDR2 (germline): SGHTS, YDEGEE. The CDR3 is made up of 18 amino acids. This chain's CDR3 is CASRPVGILPGITGELFF. CDR3 in DNA: TGTGCCAGCAGGCCTGTGGGTATACTTCCAGGGATCACCGGGGAGCTGTTTTTT. Variable domain in full (rest from reference TRBV5-8 and TRBJ2-2): EAGVTQSPTHLIKTRGQQATLRCSPISGHTSVYWYQQALGLGLQFLLWYDEGEERNRGNFPPRFSGRQFPNYSSELNVNALELEDSALYLCASRPVGILPGITGELFFGEGSRLTVL.

The sample holds a few counts of this clone. This rearrangement joins TRBV7-9 to TRBJ2-1; no reliable D call. Trimming cost V 1 base and J 3 bases, with 7 bases left between them. From germline, CDR1 is SEHNR and CDR2 FQNEAQ (reference sequence). This CDR3 is built from 14 residues. The chain's CDR3 is CASSLGQGYNEQFF. DNA of the CDR3: TGTGCCAGCAGCTTAGGACAAGGCTACAATGAGCAGTTCTTC. The full variable domain, completed using reference TRBV7-9 and TRBJ2-1, is DTGVSQNPRHKITKRGQNVTFRCDPISEHNRLYWYRQTLGQGPEFLTYFQNEAQLEKSRLLSDRFSAERPKGSFSTLEIQRTEQGDSAMYLCASSLGQGYNEQFFGPGTRLTVL.

Worth noting for this clone: The junction and the germline gene differ at one end; a read error may be behind it. V usage is TRBV4-2 and J usage is TRBJ2-5; the D gene is possibly TRBD2 (7 bases). Germline values: CDR1 LGHNA, CDR2 YNFKEQ. This CDR3 is built from 18 residues. In DNA, the CDR3 is TGTGCCAGCAGCAAAGAGGGTCGGGGGGCCTATTCTCAAGAGACCCAGTACTTC. It yields the protein CASSKEGRGAYSQETQYF.

The chain combines TRBV27 with TRBJ2-7; TRBD2 might be the D (6 bases). Germline CDR1 reads MNHEY; CDR2 reads SMNVEV (reference sequence). The CDR3 is 16 residues long. Trimming pared 4 bases from V and 0 bases from J, leaving 16 bases between. CDR3 sequence (DNA): TGTGCCAGCAGTTCCACTGTTTGGGGGGACTCCTACGAGCAGTACTTC. Translated: CASSSTVWGDSYEQYF.

The V gene is TRBV5-1, the J gene TRBJ1-5; D call uncertain. The CDR3 is 14 residues long. CDR1 and CDR2 (germline): SGHRS, YFSETQ. Trimming stripped 2 bases from V and 4 bases from J, with 10 bases between. In DNA, the CDR3 is TGCGCCAGCAGCTTATTGCCCGAGAATCAGCCCCAGCATTTT. This codes for CASSLLPENQPQHF.

This clone was recorded once. The chain has TRBV19 and TRBJ1-5; TRBD1 might be the D (5 bases). This CDR3 spans 14 amino acids. Trimming took off 4 bases at V and 7 bases at J, with 14 bases between the two ends. Per germline, CDR1 LNHDA and CDR2 SQIVND (reference sequence). CDR3 loop: CASSTRTIWQPQHF. Written as DNA, the CDR3 is TGTGCCAGTAGTACCCGGACAATTTGGCAGCCCCAGCATTTT.

Worth noting for this clone: The identical CDR3 is also encoded by other nucleotide sequences in the sample. This chain uses TRBV2 with TRBJ1-5, with D perhaps TRBD1 (6 bases). CDR1 SNHLY and CDR2 FYNNEI come from the germline V gene. The CDR3 consists of 13 residues. V lost 7 bases and J lost 2, with 9 bases in between. CDR3 nucleotides: TGTGCCAGCAAGTCAGGGGGCAATCAGCCCCAGCATTTT. Amino acids: CASKSGGNQPQHF.

The V call is TRBV10-3, the J call TRBJ2-5, with 8 bases identical to TRBD1. The CDR3 length is 13 residues. The trim removed 6 bases at V and 4 bases at J, leaving 4 bases unmatched. Germline CDR1 reads ENHRY; CDR2 reads SYGVKD. The CDR3 DNA is TGTGCCATCAGGGACAGGGAGACAGAGACCCAGTACTTC. As protein: CAIRDRETETQYF.

V and J are TRBV19 and TRBJ1-2, with D maybe TRBD1 (6 bases). The length of the CDR3 is 14 residues. The germline CDR1 and CDR2 sequences are LNHDA and SQIVND (reference sequence). The V and J ends lost 7 bases and 3 bases respectively, with 15 bases between them. The CDR3, as DNA: TGTGCCAGTACATCAGGGGTTTCTTACTATGGCTACACCTTC. This translates into CASTSGVSYYGYTF.

V gene TRBV4-2 combines with J gene TRBJ2-1; D call uncertain. V gave up 1 base and J gave up 2 bases, with 6 bases separating them. The germline CDR1 and CDR2 sequences are LGHNA and YNFKEQ. The CDR3 length is 14 residues. The CDR3 DNA follows: TGTGCCAGCAGCCAAGTCGCTACCTACAATGAGCAGTTCTTC. Amino acids: CASSQVATYNEQFF.

The chain is built from TRBV19 and TRBJ2-7; 8 nucleotides agree with TRBD2. V shed 5 bases and J 5 bases; nucleotides not matched to a gene: 14. This CDR3 is built from 16 residues. Germline V gives CDR1 LNHDA, CDR2 SQIVND (reference sequence). The CDR3 DNA follows: TGTGCCAGTAGTCCAAGCAGTGGGACTAGTCCCCACGAGCAGTACTTC. Translating gives CASSPSSGTSPHEQYF.

V is TRBV7-9 and J is TRBJ1-2; 7 bases agree with TRBD1. The ends lost 5 bases at V and 1 base at J; junction bases unmatched: 16. Per germline, CDR1 SEHNR and CDR2 FQNEAQ (reference sequence). The CDR3 extends over 18 amino acids. Here the CDR3 DNA reads TGTGCCAGCAGCCCCGAAGACAGGGTCGGGGTGGGTAACTATGGCTACACCTTC. The encoded protein is CASSPEDRVGVGNYGYTF.

V usage is TRBV7-2 and J usage is TRBJ1-5; a weak D match, TRBD1 (6 bases). The CDR3 length is 15 residues. The germline gives CDR1 SGHTA, CDR2 FQGNSA. The V end lost 2 bases, the J end lost 5 bases, and 13 bases lay between the germline ends. CDR3 region: CASSLRGYGDQPQHF. CDR3 bases: TGTGCCAGCAGCTTAAGGGGGTATGGGGATCAGCCCCAGCATTTT.

This chain uses TRBV5-1 with TRBJ2-1, with D possibly matching TRBD2 (6 bases). The length of the CDR3 is 16 residues. Germline V lookup: CDR1 SGHRS, CDR2 YFSETQ. The V end lost 2 bases, the J end lost 4 bases, and 16 bases lay between the germline ends. This CDR3 reads CASSFGASERYNEQFF. DNA for the CDR3: TGCGCCAGCAGCTTTGGGGCTAGCGAACGATACAATGAGCAGTTCTTC.

This clone appeared once. The rearrangement links TRBV29-1 to TRBJ1-2, with D unresolved. Between the trimmed V and J ends, which lost 7 bases and 2 bases, there was a span of 8 bases. Germline V gives CDR1 SQVTM, CDR2 ANQGSEA. CDR3 size: 11 residues. DNA of the CDR3: TGCAGCGCAACAGAAAACTATGGCTACACCTTC. This sequence encodes CSATENYGYTF.